The 13 T cell receptor beta chains presented below share a single source sample, sequenced in a study of OX40 agonist ivuxolimab in advanced cancers. Profiled with immunoSEQ multiplex PCR; TCRdb holds only in-frame clones, not every one. The sample has 50,000 to 60,000 clones; approximately 90% are singletons. The specimen was CD4+ or CD8+ T cells sorted from blood, collected in a trial of the OX40 agonist ivuxolimab. The source of these receptors is an adult with an advanced solid tumor such as melanoma, head and neck, liver or kidney cancer.

This chain joins TRBV7-8 and TRBJ1-4, with D perhaps TRBD1 (6 bases). There are 16 residues in the CDR3. Trimming removed 5 bases from V and 6 bases from J, with 19 bases in between. Germline V gives CDR1 SGHVS, CDR2 FQNEAQ. This CDR3 is CASSPRGGASYEKLFF. DNA for the CDR3: TGTGCCAGCAGCCCACGGGGGGGCGCGTCGTATGAAAAACTGTTTTTT.

The CDR3 DNA is TGTGCCAGCAGTTCGGGACTAGCGGGAGGAACAGATACGCAGTATTTT. Translating gives CASSSGLAGGTDTQYF. This sequence joins TRBV28 and TRBJ2-3; 15 bases agree with TRBD2. CDR1 is MDHEN, CDR2 SYDVKM, per germline. V shed 4 bases, J shed 3 bases, and the junction held 2 bases outside the gene matches. The CDR3 is made up of 16 amino acids.

This clone has only one observation. V is TRBV19 and J is TRBJ2-1, with 7 bases matching TRBD2. Germline trimming cut 5 bases from V and 4 bases from J; bases unmatched to any gene: 11. This CDR3 comprises 16 residues. Germline V gene data show CDR1 as LNHDA and CDR2 as SQIVND (reference sequence). CDR3 coding DNA: TGTGCCAGTAGTTCCGGGACTACCAACTTATACAATGAGCAGTTCTTC. This codes for CASSSGTTNLYNEQFF. Together with reference TRBV19 and TRBJ2-1, the CDR3 gives the full variable domain: DGGITQSPKYLFRKEGQNVTLSCEQNLNHDAMYWYRQDPGQGLRLIYYSQIVNDFQKGDIAEGYSVSREKKESFPLTVTSAQKNPTAFYLCASSSGTTNLYNEQFFGPGTRLTVL.

The table lists this clone with a count of one. The chain combines TRBV9 with TRBJ2-5; D unresolved. Germline-derived CDR1 and CDR2 are SGDLS and YYNGEE. The CDR3 is made up of 14 amino acids. Trimming left V 0 bases short and J 1 base short, with 7 bases between. The CDR3 coding sequence is TGTGCCAGCAGCGTAGGAAGCTTCCAAGAGACCCAGTACTTC. Its protein is CASSVGSFQETQYF.

Sample share makes this clone medium-sized. The chain recombines TRBV19 with TRBJ1-1; D unresolved. The germline V and J ends were trimmed by 7 bases and 1 base, with 13 bases remaining between them. CDR1 and CDR2 from the germline V gene are LNHDA and SQIVND (reference sequence). The CDR3 is made up of 14 amino acids. CDR3 amino acids: CASTLGPTNTEAFF. The CDR3 region has the DNA TGTGCCAGTACTTTGGGTCCAACGAACACTGAAGCTTTCTTT.

The rearrangement links TRBV4-1 to TRBJ2-5; D perhaps matches TRBD2 (5 bases). This CDR3 is built from 18 residues. Trimming stripped 2 bases from V and 4 bases from J, with 23 bases between. Looked up from germline, CDR1 is MGHRA and CDR2 is YSYEKL. The CDR3 here is CASSQSIPQAELGETQYF. DNA of the CDR3: TGCGCCAGCAGCCAATCCATCCCCCAAGCGGAGTTGGGAGAGACCCAGTACTTC.

The chain couples TRBV9 to TRBJ2-7; no definite D call. Germline V gene lookup returns CDR1 SGDLS and CDR2 YYNGEE. Deletions cut 0 bases from V and 1 base from J, with 8 bases between. This CDR3 has 14 residues. Here the CDR3 DNA reads TGTGCCAGCAGCGTAGATGGTGGATCCTACGAGCAGTACTTC. Amino acid sequence: CASSVDGGSYEQYF.

J is TRBJ1-3 and V is TRBV28; D is uncertain. The CDR3 has 14 residues. Germline assignment: CDR1 MDHEN and CDR2 SYDVKM. Trimming cost V 0 bases and J 8 bases, with 11 bases left between them. CDR3 protein: CASSLCPRCHTIYF. CDR3 in DNA: TGTGCCAGCAGTTTATGCCCCCGGTGCCACACCATATATTTT. The full variable domain, rest sourced from reference TRBV28 and TRBJ1-3, is DVKVTQSSRYLVKRTGEKVFLECVQDMDHENMFWYRQDPGLGLRLIYFSYDVKMKEKGDIPEGYSVSREKKERFSLILESASTNQTSMYLCASSLCPRCHTIYFGEGSWLTVV.

V usage is TRBV10-1 and J usage is TRBJ2-7; D may be TRBD2 (5 bases). CDR3 length equals 14 residues. Germline V gene sequence: CDR1 WNHNN, CDR2 SYGVQD (reference sequence). The V and J ends lost 2 bases and 6 bases respectively, with 14 bases between them. CDR3 coding DNA: TGCGCCAGCAGTGAGCGGGGTCCTAGTGGCGAGCAGTACTTC. This codes for CASSERGPSGEQYF.

This clone was counted once. This sequence joins TRBV4-1 and TRBJ2-1, with 8 bases fitting TRBD2. The CDR3 contains 14 residues. In germline, CDR1 is MGHRA, CDR2 YSYEKL. After removal of 0 bases from V and 14 bases from J, the junction contained 9 bases not matched to a gene. CDR3: CASSQDRLAGLKFF. The DNA of the CDR3 is TGCGCCAGCAGCCAAGATCGGCTAGCGGGTTTAAAGTTCTTC.

The chain carries TRBV6-1 and TRBJ1-5; unclear D gene. CDR1 is MNHNS, CDR2 SASEGT, per germline. The CDR3 is made up of 17 amino acids. The germline V and J ends were trimmed by 1 base and 5 bases, with 18 bases remaining between them. CDR3 protein: CASSEDSTQYAYQPQHF. CDR3 nucleotide sequence: TGTGCCAGCAGTGAAGACTCGACGCAGTATGCCTATCAGCCCCAGCATTTT.

The gene calls are TRBV7-2 and TRBJ2-7, with TRBD1 matching 10 bases. The V segment lost 5 bases and the J segment 6 bases; nucleotides outside the gene matches: 16. CDR3 length: 17 residues. Germline CDR1 is SGHTA and CDR2 is FQGNSA. The CDR3: CASSASPTGQGLFEQYF. CDR3 DNA sequence: TGTGCCAGCAGCGCCTCCCCCACGGGACAGGGGTTGTTCGAGCAGTACTTC. Full variable domain (outside the CDR3, taken from reference TRBV7-2 and TRBJ2-7): GAGVSQSPSNKVTEKGKDVELRCDPISGHTALYWYRQSLGQGLEFLIYFQGNSAPDKSGLPSDRFSAERTGGSVSTLTIQRTQQEDSAVYLCASSASPTGQGLFEQYFGPGTRLTVT.

The rearrangement joins TRBV27 to TRBJ2-7; TRBD1 agrees at 10 bases. Germline loops: CDR1 MNHEY, CDR2 SMNVEV (reference sequence). Trimming at V came to 5 bases and at J to 1 base, leaving 5 bases not matched to a gene. The CDR3 is 15 residues long. The CDR3 nucleotides are TGTGCCAGCAGTACTTGGGACAGGGGATCCTACGAGCAGTACTTC. Amino acid sequence: CASSTWDRGSYEQYF.